This is a list of T cell receptor beta chains from one sample in a study of OX40 agonist ivuxolimab in advanced cancers. Method: immunoSEQ multiplex PCR; TCRdb's copy keeps in-frame clones and lacks some. The profile covers over 150,000 clones, with approximately 94% appearing a single time and approximately 0.32% taken by the ten largest. The material sequenced was CD4+ or CD8+ T cells sorted from blood, taken in a trial of the OX40 agonist ivuxolimab. The receptors shown here come from an adult with an advanced solid tumor such as melanoma, head and neck, liver or kidney cancer. CDR3s include the opening cysteine and the closing phenylalanine or tryptophan. A D gene is named only where the DNA matches it firmly. Rows give clone size only sometimes, using once, few, many, or a class for an expanded clone.

d_call: TRBD1
v_call: TRBV27
clone_size: -
j_call: TRBJ2-7
cdr3_nt: TGTGCCAGCAGCCCCTCGGGACAGCCCTACGAGCAGTACTTC
cdr3_aa: CASSPSGQPYEQYF

d_call: -
v_call: TRBV6-1
clone_size: -
j_call: TRBJ2-7
cdr3_nt: TGTGCCATCAGTGACCCTGCTCGGCTAGCGCTATACGAGCAGTACTTC
cdr3_aa: CAISDPARLALYEQYF

d_call: -
v_call: TRBV18
clone_size: -
j_call: TRBJ1-4
cdr3_nt: TGTGCCAGCTCACCACCACAACTGAGGAATGAAAAACTGTTTTTT
cdr3_aa: CASSPPQLRNEKLFF

d_call: -
v_call: TRBV4-3
clone_size: -
j_call: TRBJ2-7
cdr3_nt: TGCGCCAGCAGCCAAGGTTTTGCAGCAGCCTACGAGCAGTACTTC
cdr3_aa: CASSQGFAAAYEQYF

d_call: -
v_call: TRBV27
clone_size: once
j_call: TRBJ2-7
cdr3_nt: TGTGCCAGCAGTTTAACTGGACGGTGGTTCTCCTACGAGCAGTACTTC
cdr3_aa: CASSLTGRWFSYEQYF

d_call: TRBD1
v_call: TRBV4-2
clone_size: -
j_call: TRBJ1-6
cdr3_nt: TGTGCCAGCAGCCCTCCGGGACAGGCCTATTCACCCCTCCACTTT
cdr3_aa: CASSPPGQAYSPLHF

d_call: -
v_call: TRBV28
clone_size: -
j_call: TRBJ2-2
cdr3_nt: TGTGCCAGCAGTTATCCCGGGGAGCTGTTTTTT
cdr3_aa: CASSYPGELFF

d_call: -
v_call: TRBV7-2
clone_size: few
j_call: TRBJ1-6
cdr3_nt: TGTGCCAGCAGCTTCCTCAGGGACTCACCCCTCCACTTT
cdr3_aa: CASSFLRDSPLHF

d_call: -
v_call: TRBV7-6
clone_size: -
j_call: TRBJ2-1
cdr3_nt: TGTGCCAGCAGCTTAATCCCTAGCCCCTCTCCGGGGGAGCAGTTCTTC
cdr3_aa: CASSLIPSPSPGEQFF

d_call: -
v_call: TRBV9
clone_size: -
j_call: TRBJ2-1
cdr3_nt: TGTGCCAGCAGCGTATACGGGGCCGAGCAGTTCTTC
cdr3_aa: CASSVYGAEQFF

d_call: -
v_call: TRBV7-4
clone_size: -
j_call: TRBJ1-6
cdr3_nt: TGTGCCAGCACCCTGGGACTGCCCCCTTCACCCCTCCACTTT
cdr3_aa: CASTLGLPPSPLHF

d_call: -
v_call: TRBV6-5
clone_size: -
j_call: TRBJ2-7
cdr3_nt: TGTGCCAGCAGAGACATTAAGGCATACGAGCAGTACTTC
cdr3_aa: CASRDIKAYEQYF

d_call: -
v_call: TRBV27
clone_size: -
j_call: TRBJ1-3
cdr3_nt: TGTGCCAGCAGTCCAAGGGGATCTGGAAACACCATATATTTT
cdr3_aa: CASSPRGSGNTIYF

d_call: -
v_call: TRBV19
clone_size: -
j_call: TRBJ1-2
cdr3_nt: TGTGCCAGTACCCGTGGAGGGGCGGTCTATGGCTACACCTTC
cdr3_aa: CASTRGGAVYGYTF

d_call: -
v_call: TRBV30
clone_size: -
j_call: TRBJ2-2
cdr3_nt: TGTGCCTGGAGTCCCTGGGCGGCCGGGGAGCTGTTTTTT
cdr3_aa: CAWSPWAAGELFF

d_call: -
v_call: TRBV6-5
clone_size: -
j_call: TRBJ2-7
cdr3_nt: TGTGCCAGCAGCCCCAAAATTTATTCCTCCTACGAGCAGTACTTC
cdr3_aa: CASSPKIYSSYEQYF